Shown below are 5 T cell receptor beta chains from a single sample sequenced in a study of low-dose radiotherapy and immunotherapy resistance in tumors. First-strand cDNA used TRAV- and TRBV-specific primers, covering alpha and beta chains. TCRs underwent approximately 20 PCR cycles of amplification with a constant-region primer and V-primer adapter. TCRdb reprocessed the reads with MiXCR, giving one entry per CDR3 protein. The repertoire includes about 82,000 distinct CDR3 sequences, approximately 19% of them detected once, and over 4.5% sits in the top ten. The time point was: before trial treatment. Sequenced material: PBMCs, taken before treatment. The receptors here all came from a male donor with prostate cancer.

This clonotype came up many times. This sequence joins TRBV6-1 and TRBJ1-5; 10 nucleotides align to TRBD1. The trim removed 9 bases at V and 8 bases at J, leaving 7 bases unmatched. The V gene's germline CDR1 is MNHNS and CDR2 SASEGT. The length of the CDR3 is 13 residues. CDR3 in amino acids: CASSPGQGKPQHF. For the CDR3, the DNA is TGTGCCAGTTCGCCGGGACAGGGGAAGCCCCAGCATTTT.

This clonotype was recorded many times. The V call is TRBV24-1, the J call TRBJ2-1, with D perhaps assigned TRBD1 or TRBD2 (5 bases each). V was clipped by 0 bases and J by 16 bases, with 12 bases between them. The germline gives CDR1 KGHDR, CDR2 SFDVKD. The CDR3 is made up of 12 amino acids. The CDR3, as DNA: TGTGCCACCAGTGATTTGCTGGGACCCCGTTTCTTC. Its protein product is CATSDLLGPRFF.

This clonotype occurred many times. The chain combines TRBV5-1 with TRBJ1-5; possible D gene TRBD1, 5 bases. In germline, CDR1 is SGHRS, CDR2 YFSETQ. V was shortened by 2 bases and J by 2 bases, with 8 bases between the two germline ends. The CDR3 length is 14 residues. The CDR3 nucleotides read TGCGCCAGCAGCTTTCAGGGAGGCAATCAGCCCCAGCATTTT. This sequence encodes CASSFQGGNQPQHF.

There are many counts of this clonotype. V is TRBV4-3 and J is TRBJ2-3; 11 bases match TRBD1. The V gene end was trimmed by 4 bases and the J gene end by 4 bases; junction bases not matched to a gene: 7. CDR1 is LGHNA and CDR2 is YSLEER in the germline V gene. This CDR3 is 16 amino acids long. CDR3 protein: CASSPIGQGASDTQYF. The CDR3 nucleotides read TGCGCCAGCAGCCCGATCGGACAGGGGGCTTCAGATACGCAGTATTTT.

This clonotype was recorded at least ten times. The CDR3 sequence: CASSKGLAGPRGNEQFF. In nucleotides, the CDR3 is TGTGCCAGCAGTAAAGGACTAGCGGGTCCCCGTGGGAATGAGCAGTTCTTC. The chain recombines TRBV2 with TRBJ2-1; TRBD2 matches 11 bases. The CDR3 spans 17 residues. Per the germline V gene, CDR1 is SNHLY and CDR2 is FYNNEI. Germline trimming cut 5 bases from V and 7 bases from J; bases unmatched to any gene: 13.